This T cell receptor (beta chain) originates from a study of blood T cell repertoires in COVID-19. The CDR3 covers 14 residues. Germline assignment: CDR1 SEHNR and CDR2 FQNEAQ (reference sequence). V trimming: 6 bases; J trimming: 0 bases; junction bases outside the gene matches: 3. How the authors handled the data: The assay estimated nucleated cells by amplifying reference gene primers. TCRdb keeps only in-frame clones here, not all; method: immunoSEQ multiplex PCR. The D gene and trimming were derived from the DNA, and the V and J assignments and clone size from that table. The table has about 12,000 clones, roughly four fifths seen once.

The material sequenced was peripheral blood. The V gene is TRBV7-9, the J gene TRBJ2-3, with 7 positions matching TRBD2. The sequence was obtained from a woman aged 60 to 75 with acute or convalescent COVID-19. The CDR3 protein is CASSRRGSTDTQYF. CDR3 coding DNA: TGTGCCAGCAGTCGGCGGGGGAGCACAGATACGCAGTATTTT.